The 22 T cell receptor beta chains presented below share a single source sample, sequenced in a study of T cell responses to AZD1222 COVID-19 vaccine. Only in-frame clones appear in the TCRdb table, and some are missing; sequencing was by immunoSEQ multiplex PCR. Altogether around 150,000 clones are present, roughly nine tenths being singletons, with the ten largest covering 1% to 1.5%. The sequencing used peripheral blood, collected 28 days after the second AZD1222 dose. All receptors derive from an adult who received the AZD1222 COVID-19 vaccine.

This clone came up once. This chain links TRBV7-3 with TRBJ1-5, with D tentatively TRBD1 (6 bases). This CDR3 is 16 amino acids long. Germline CDR1 reads SGHTA; CDR2 reads FQGTGA. V lost 4 bases, J lost 2 bases, and 15 bases lay in between. The DNA of the CDR3 is TGTGCCAGCAGCTCGTCGACAGGTTTGGGCAATCAGCCCCAGCATTTT. Its protein product is CASSSSTGLGNQPQHF.

The gene calls are TRBV6-6 and TRBJ1-3; D gene unclear. Trimming removed 6 bases from V and 1 base from J, with 4 bases in between. The CDR3 consists of 12 residues. CDR1 MNHNY and CDR2 SVGAGI come from the germline V gene (reference sequence). The CDR3 DNA follows: TGTGCCAGCAGCCCTTCTGGAAACACCATATATTTT. This gives the protein CASSPSGNTIYF.

This clone was detected only once. This chain connects TRBV5-8 to TRBJ2-1; 14 bases align to TRBD2. There are 16 residues in the CDR3. V gave up 2 bases and J gave up 8 bases; unmatched junction bases: 6. Germline CDR1 and CDR2: SGHTS and YDEGEE. The CDR3 DNA is TGTGCCAGCAGCTTTAGTCCGGGACTAGCGGGGGATGAGCAGTTCTTC. Translation gives CASSFSPGLAGDEQFF.

The chain recombines TRBV16 with TRBJ2-5, with D perhaps matching TRBD1 (6 bases). V shed 0 bases and J shed 4 bases, with 12 bases lying between them. CDR1 and CDR2 (germline): KGHSY, FQNENV. This CDR3 is 15 amino acids long. The CDR3 loop is CASSQSAGVPETQYF. CDR3 nucleotides: TGTGCCAGCAGCCAATCGGCAGGGGTCCCAGAGACCCAGTACTTC.

The V call is TRBV3-1 (or the pseudogene TRBV3-2), the J call TRBJ1-1, with D possibly matching TRBD1 (6 bases). V was cut by 4 bases and J by 1 base, with 13 bases left in between. Germline assignment: CDR1 LGHDT and CDR2 YNNKEL (reference sequence). The CDR3 is made up of 15 amino acids. CDR3 DNA sequence: TGTGCCAGCAGCCCCACGGGGGGCGCGAACACTGAAGCTTTCTTT. This sequence encodes CASSPTGGANTEAFF.

The CDR3 here is CASSLFSYGLAFF. The CDR3 nucleotides are TGTGCCAGCAGCTTATTTTCTTACGGCTTAGCTTTCTTT. V gene TRBV7-2 combines with J gene TRBJ1-1; no definite D call. The CDR3 covers 13 residues. With 2 bases removed from V and 10 bases from J, the gap between germline ends came to 14 bases. Per germline, CDR1 SGHTA and CDR2 FQGNSA.

The chain combines TRBV5-1 with TRBJ1-5, with D unresolved. V was shortened by 5 bases and J by 0 bases, with 9 bases between the two germline ends. This CDR3 spans 14 amino acids. Per germline, CDR1 SGHRS and CDR2 YFSETQ. CDR3 bases: TGCGCCAGCAGACGGGATGATAGCAATCAGCCCCAGCATTTT. Translating gives CASRRDDSNQPQHF.

This rearrangement joins TRBV6-2 or TRBV6-3 to TRBJ1-6; D ambiguous. V lost 5 bases and J 7 bases, leaving 12 bases between the germline ends. Germline V lookup: CDR1 MNHEY, CDR2 SVGEGT. The CDR3 is made up of 14 amino acids. The CDR3 sequence: CASSSRMYNSPLHF. The CDR3 DNA follows: TGTGCCAGCAGTAGCCGGATGTACAATTCACCCCTCCACTTT.

This chain joins TRBV5-1 and TRBJ1-3; D perhaps matches TRBD1 (6 bases). The CDR3 length is 16 residues. V was trimmed by 6 bases and J by 0 bases, leaving 16 bases between them. Per the germline V gene, CDR1 is SGHRS and CDR2 is YFSETQ. The CDR3 sequence: CASTSDGGASGNTIYF. CDR3 bases: TGCGCCAGCACCTCTGATGGGGGGGCCTCTGGAAACACCATATATTTT.

The V call is TRBV6-5, the J call TRBJ1-1; maybe TRBD1 (6 bases). V was trimmed by 4 bases and J by 5 bases, leaving 8 bases between them. CDR3 length: 12 residues. The V gene's germline CDR1 is MNHEY and CDR2 SVGAGI. CDR3 in DNA: TGTGCCAGCAGTTTAGACAGGACTGAAGCTTTCTTT. Amino acids: CASSLDRTEAFF.

CDR3 DNA: TGTGCCAGCAGAATGACAGGGAACAATCAGCCCCAGCATTTT. This sequence encodes CASRMTGNNQPQHF. The chain links TRBV28 to TRBJ1-5, with 7 bases identical to TRBD1. This CDR3 region has 14 residues. The germline gives CDR1 MDHEN, CDR2 SYDVKM. Losses at the gene ends were 6 bases for V and 3 bases for J; bases not matched to a gene: 5.

V gene TRBV5-1 combines with J gene TRBJ2-5; 8 nucleotides align to TRBD1. The germline V gene encodes CDR1 SGHRS and CDR2 YFSETQ. The CDR3 consists of 16 residues. Losses at the gene ends were 3 bases for V and 4 bases for J; bases not matched to a gene: 11. The CDR3 region is CASSYRRTGSGETQYF. CDR3 nucleotides: TGCGCCAGCAGCTACAGACGGACAGGGAGCGGAGAGACCCAGTACTTC.

The genes are TRBV6-5 and TRBJ1-2; the D gene is possibly TRBD1 (5 bases). V dropped 5 bases and J dropped 8 bases, with 15 bases sitting between them. The germline V gene encodes CDR1 MNHEY and CDR2 SVGAGI. The CDR3 covers 13 residues. Here the CDR3 DNA reads TGTGCCAGCAGTACCGGGGACCCTGGGGGCTACACCTTC. It encodes CASSTGDPGGYTF.

This chain connects TRBV6-5 to TRBJ1-1, with 7 bases aligning to TRBD1. V lost 6 bases to trimming and J lost 7 bases; unmatched junction nucleotides: 8. The CDR3 spans 13 residues. In germline, CDR1 is MNHEY, CDR2 SVGAGI. CDR3 loop: CASRSGQRFEAFF. The CDR3 bases are TGTGCCAGCAGGTCGGGACAGAGGTTTGAAGCTTTCTTT.

The genes are TRBV7-2 and TRBJ1-5; D gene uncertain. The CDR3 contains 18 residues. Trimming cost V 5 bases and J 0 bases, with 20 bases left between them. Germline CDR1 and CDR2: SGHTA and FQGNSA. The CDR3: CASSPRVVGTDSNQPQHF. The CDR3 nucleotides read TGTGCCAGCAGCCCGAGGGTCGTCGGAACAGATAGCAATCAGCCCCAGCATTTT.

The chain joins TRBV11-2 to TRBJ2-1; tentative D call: TRBD2 (7 bases). CDR3 length: 18 residues. The V gene lost 5 bases and the J gene lost 4 bases, with 24 bases spanning the gap. Germline CDR1 reads SGHAT; CDR2 reads FQNNGV. CDR3 loop: CASSTLGGALSGYNEQFF. DNA of the CDR3: TGTGCCAGCAGCACACTGGGGGGGGCCCTATCGGGATACAATGAGCAGTTCTTC.

The CDR3 sequence is CASSFPGLADNEQFF. Written as DNA, the CDR3 is TGTGCCAGCAGCTTCCCGGGGCTGGCCGACAATGAGCAGTTCTTC. The chain employs TRBV7-9 and TRBJ2-1; either TRBD1 or TRBD2 may supply D (5 bases each). Per germline, CDR1 SEHNR and CDR2 FQNEAQ (reference sequence). Between the trimmed V and J ends, which lost 3 bases and 5 bases, there was a span of 14 bases. CDR3 size: 15 residues.

This chain connects TRBV28 to TRBJ2-2; no clear D gene. V was clipped by 3 bases and J by 5 bases, with 4 bases between them. The V gene's germline CDR1 is MDHEN and CDR2 SYDVKM. The CDR3 consists of 12 residues. CDR3 amino acids: CASSFSTGELFF. The CDR3, as DNA: TGTGCCAGCAGTTTCAGTACCGGGGAGCTGTTTTTT.

The DNA of the CDR3 is TGTGCCAGCAGCTCGGGCGCTAGGGACAGAAACACTGAAGCTTTCTTT. It encodes CASSSGARDRNTEAFF. The chain uses TRBV9 and TRBJ1-1, with 7 bases that match TRBD1. V was pared by 4 bases and J by 2 bases, with 11 bases of the junction left unmatched. There are 16 residues in the CDR3. The V gene's germline CDR1 is SGDLS and CDR2 YYNGEE.

CDR3 nucleotide sequence: TGCGCCAGCAGCTTATTTAGTAGCGGGAGCACCGGGGAGCTGTTTTTT. Residues: CASSLFSSGSTGELFF. This rearrangement joins TRBV5-1 to TRBJ2-2; 9 nucleotides line up with TRBD2. Germline V gene data show CDR1 as SGHRS and CDR2 as YFSETQ. The CDR3 contains 16 residues. The J segment lost 4 bases and the V segment lost 2 bases, leaving 6 bases of the junction unmatched.

This clone is a singleton in its sample. The chain employs TRBV29-1 and TRBJ2-5; TRBD1 matches at 11 bases. This CDR3 region has 16 residues. Germline assignment: CDR1 SQVTM and CDR2 ANQGSEA. The ends lost 7 bases at V and 5 bases at J; junction bases unmatched: 15. In DNA, the CDR3 is TGCAGCGGAAGACTGTTTCGGGACAGGGGGTTGGAGACCCAGTACTTC. Protein: CSGRLFRDRGLETQYF. The full variable domain, in which reference TRBV29-1 and TRBJ2-5 provide the parts outside the CDR3, is SAVISQKPSRDICQRGTSLTIQCQVDSQVTMMFWYRQQPGQSLTLIATANQGSEATYESGFVIDKFPISRPNLTFSTLTVSNMSPEDSSIYLCSGRLFRDRGLETQYFGPGTRLLVL.

The CDR3 DNA reads TGTGCCAGCAGTTACGTCGGGGGGGGCACTGAAGCTTTCTTT. It yields the protein CASSYVGGGTEAFF. The rearrangement links TRBV6-2 or TRBV6-3 to TRBJ1-1; possible D gene TRBD1, 5 bases. Germline V gene sequence: CDR1 MNHEY, CDR2 SVGEGT. Trimming removed 2 bases from V and 4 bases from J, with 11 bases in between. This CDR3 is built from 14 residues.